This TCR beta chain was obtained from a study of Ad26.COV2.S vaccination and SARS-CoV-2 variants. Treatment here: some 20 received Ad26.COV2.S at low or high dose, single or two shots; several received placebo; per-sample allocation not given. Samples analyzed were those drawn on day 63 after the first vaccine or placebo injection. CDR1 is SGHTA, CDR2 FQGNSA, per germline. The V and J ends lost 3 bases and 2 bases respectively, with 11 bases between them. The CDR3 covers 15 residues. The table came from immunoSEQ multiplex PCR; TCRdb's copy has only in-frame clones and leaves some out. The sample carries some 290,000 clones, just over 85% recorded once.

The origin of this receptor is a person aged 18-60 years who received the Ad26.COV2.S COVID-19 vaccine or a placebo. The sequences come from peripheral blood, collected in a trial of Ad26.COV2.S vaccine versus placebo. J is TRBJ2-1 and V is TRBV7-2; D gene unclear. Written as DNA, the CDR3 is TGTGCCAGCAGCTTGCCCCGAGTCACCTACAATGAGCAGTTCTTC. Translated: CASSLPRVTYNEQFF.